This note documents a single T cell receptor beta chain sequence. Its antigen remains unknown. These data are taken from a study of shared clonotypes between healthy human individuals. The study's findings and limits: Rarefaction curves obtained for sorted subsets showed sequencing incomplete despite large depth. The sole specimen, blood, was sampled, and tissue repertoires likely differ.

In germline, CDR1 is SGHNT, CDR2 YYREEE (reference sequence). Trimming cost V 7 bases and J 6 bases, with 15 bases left between them. The CDR3 contains 13 residues. Running of the assay took place at deep level. TCRdb's table, derived via immunoSEQ multiplex PCR, lists solely in-frame clones and lacks some. Among approximately 1,500,000 clones listed, 95% to 99% were seen once. The receptor comes from a man between 25 and 39 years old in good health. The chain is built from TRBV5-4 and TRBJ2-3, with a weak D call TRBD2 (6 bases). What was sequenced was naive CD4+ T cells sorted from blood. The subset was: CD45RA+ positively selected. The CDR3 DNA is TGTGCCAGCGGGGGGAGTGTCAAGGATACGCAGTATTTT. Its protein is CASGGSVKDTQYF.